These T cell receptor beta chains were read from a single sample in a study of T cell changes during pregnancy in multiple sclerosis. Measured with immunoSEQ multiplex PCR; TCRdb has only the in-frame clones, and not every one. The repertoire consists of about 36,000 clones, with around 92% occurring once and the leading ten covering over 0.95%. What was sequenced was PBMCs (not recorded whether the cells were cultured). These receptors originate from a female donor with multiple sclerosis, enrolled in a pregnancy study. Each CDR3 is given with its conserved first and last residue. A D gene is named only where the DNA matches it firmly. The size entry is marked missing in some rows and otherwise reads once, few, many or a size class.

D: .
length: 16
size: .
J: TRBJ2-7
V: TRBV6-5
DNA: TGTGCCAGCAGTTATCCCCTAGTGTTTTCGCCCTACGAGCAGTACTTC
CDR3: CASSYPLVFSPYEQYF

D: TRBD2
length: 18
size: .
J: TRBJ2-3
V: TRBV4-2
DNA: TGTGCCAGCAGCCAAGATCGCACTAGCGGGAGGGTTACAGATACGCAGTATTTT
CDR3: CASSQDRTSGRVTDTQYF

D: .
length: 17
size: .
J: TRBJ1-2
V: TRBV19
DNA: TGTGCCAGTAGTATTCTCATGGCACCTGAACTTAACTATGGCTACACCTTC
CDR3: CASSILMAPELNYGYTF

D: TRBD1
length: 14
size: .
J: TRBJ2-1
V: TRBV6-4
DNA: TGTGCCAGCAGTGACGGGACAGGGGGCAATGAGCAGTTCTTC
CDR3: CASSDGTGGNEQFF

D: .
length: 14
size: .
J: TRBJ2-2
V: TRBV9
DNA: TGTGCCAGCAGCGTAAACACCCACACCGGGGAGCTGTTTTTT
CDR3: CASSVNTHTGELFF

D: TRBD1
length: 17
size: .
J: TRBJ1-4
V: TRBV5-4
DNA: TGTGCCAGCAGCTCTGGTCTCCAGGGGGTGTCTAATGAAAAACTGTTTTTT
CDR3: CASSSGLQGVSNEKLFF

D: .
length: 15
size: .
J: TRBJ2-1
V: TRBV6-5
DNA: TGTGCCAGCAGTTACTCGGGTCGCTCCTACAATGAGCAGTTCTTC
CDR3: CASSYSGRSYNEQFF

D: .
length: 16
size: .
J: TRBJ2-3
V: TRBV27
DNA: TGTACCAGCAGTTTTGGTAGGGGATCGGGCACAGATACGCAGTATTTT
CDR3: CTSSFGRGSGTDTQYF

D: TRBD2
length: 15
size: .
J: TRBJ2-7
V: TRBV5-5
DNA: TGTGCCAGCACCTTTCGACTGGGACTAGCTAAAGAGCAGTACTTC
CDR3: CASTFRLGLAKEQYF

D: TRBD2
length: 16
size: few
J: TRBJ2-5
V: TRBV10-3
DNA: TGTGCCATCAGTACTCAAGCGGGAAGGGGCCAAGAGACCCAGTACTTC
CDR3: CAISTQAGRGQETQYF

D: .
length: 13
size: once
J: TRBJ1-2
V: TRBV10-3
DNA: TGTGCCATCAGTGAGTCGGGGGGCTCGGGCTACACCTTC
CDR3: CAISESGGSGYTF

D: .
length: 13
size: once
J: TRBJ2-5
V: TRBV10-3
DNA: TGTGCCATCAGTGTAGTACAGCAAGAGACCCAGTACTTC
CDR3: CAISVVQQETQYF

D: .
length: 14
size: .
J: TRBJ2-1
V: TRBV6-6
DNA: TGTGCCAGCAGTTACTCGATTTTGGAGGATGAGCAGTTCTTC
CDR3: CASSYSILEDEQFF

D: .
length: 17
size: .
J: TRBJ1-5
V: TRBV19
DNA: TGTGCCAGTTCCTCATTCCCCGGCGCGGGATTCAATCAGCCCCAGCATTTT
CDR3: CASSSFPGAGFNQPQHF

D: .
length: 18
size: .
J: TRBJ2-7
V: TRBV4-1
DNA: TGCGCCAGCAGCCAAGATGGGGCCGCCGACGGAGCGTCCTACGAGCAGTACTTC
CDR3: CASSQDGAADGASYEQYF

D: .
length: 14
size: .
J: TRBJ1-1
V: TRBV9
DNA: TGTGCCAGCAGCGGGGGAGGATGGGGCACTGAAGCTTTCTTT
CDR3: CASSGGGWGTEAFF

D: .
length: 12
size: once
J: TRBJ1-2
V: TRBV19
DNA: TGTGCCAGTAGAATCCCGAGCTATGGCTACACCTTC
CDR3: CASRIPSYGYTF

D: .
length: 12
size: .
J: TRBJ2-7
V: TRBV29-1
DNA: TGCAGCGTTGAAGATGGAAATTACGAGCAGTACTTC
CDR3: CSVEDGNYEQYF

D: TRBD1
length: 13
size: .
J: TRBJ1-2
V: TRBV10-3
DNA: TGTGCCATCAGCGACAGGGTAGGGTATGGCTACACCTTC
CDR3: CAISDRVGYGYTF

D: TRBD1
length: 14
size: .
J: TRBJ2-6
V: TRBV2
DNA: TGTGCCAGCAGGGGGACAGCCGGGGCCAACGTCCTGACTTTC
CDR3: CASRGTAGANVLTF

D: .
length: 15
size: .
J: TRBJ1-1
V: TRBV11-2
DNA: TGTGCCAGCAGCTTAGTTATTCCCAGAGGGACTGAAGCTTTCTTT
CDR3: CASSLVIPRGTEAFF

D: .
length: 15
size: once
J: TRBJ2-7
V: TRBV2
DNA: TGTGCCAGCACCGAACAGGGAGCCCTCCCCTACGAGCAGTACTTC
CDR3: CASTEQGALPYEQYF

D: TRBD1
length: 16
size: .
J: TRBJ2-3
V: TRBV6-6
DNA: TGTGCCAGCAGGAAAGGACAGGGTTGGGGCACAGATACGCAGTATTTT
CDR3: CASRKGQGWGTDTQYF

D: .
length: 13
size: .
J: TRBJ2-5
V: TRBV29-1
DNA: TGCAGCGTCGCCAGGATCTTCCAAGAGACCCAGTACTTC
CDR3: CSVARIFQETQYF

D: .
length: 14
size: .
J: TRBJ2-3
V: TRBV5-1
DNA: TGCGCCAGCAGCTCGAACAGGGTCACAGATACGCAGTATTTT
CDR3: CASSSNRVTDTQYF

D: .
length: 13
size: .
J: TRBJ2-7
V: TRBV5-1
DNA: TGCGCCAGCAGCTGGGGGGCTCCAGGCGAGCAGTACTTC
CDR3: CASSWGAPGEQYF

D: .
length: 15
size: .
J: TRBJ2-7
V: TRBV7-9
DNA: TGTGCCAGCAGCCCCCTACTCAGCCTATCGGGCGAGCAGTACTTC
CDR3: CASSPLLSLSGEQYF

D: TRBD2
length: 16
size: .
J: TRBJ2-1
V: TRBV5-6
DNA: TGTGCCAGCAGCCAACGGACGGGACTAGCTTACAATGAGCAGTTCTTC
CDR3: CASSQRTGLAYNEQFF

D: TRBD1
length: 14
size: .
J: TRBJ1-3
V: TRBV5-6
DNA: TGTGCCAGCAGCTGGGACAGCTCTGGAAACACCATATATTTT
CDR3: CASSWDSSGNTIYF

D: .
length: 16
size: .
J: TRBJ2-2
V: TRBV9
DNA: TGTGCCAGCAGCCACCCCTTCCCCGCGAACACCGGGGAGCTGTTTTTT
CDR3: CASSHPFPANTGELFF

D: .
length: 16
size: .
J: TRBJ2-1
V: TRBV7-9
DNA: TGTGCCAGCAGCTTAGCGGGAGCCTTGGGGTACAATGAGCAGTTCTTC
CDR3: CASSLAGALGYNEQFF

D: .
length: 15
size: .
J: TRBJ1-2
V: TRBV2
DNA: TGTGCCAGCAGACTGGGCCTCCCGGGACCCGCGGGTTACACCTTC
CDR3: CASRLGLPGPAGYTF

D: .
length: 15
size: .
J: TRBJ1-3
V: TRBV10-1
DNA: TGCGCCAGCAGTGAATCTGGGATGTCTGGAAACACCATATATTTT
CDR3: CASSESGMSGNTIYF

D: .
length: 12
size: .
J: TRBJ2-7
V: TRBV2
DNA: TGTGCCAGCAGTGAATCCCGCTACGAGCAGTACTTC
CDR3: CASSESRYEQYF

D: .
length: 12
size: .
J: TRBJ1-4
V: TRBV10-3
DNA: TGTGCCATCAGTGAGACGACCGAGTGTCAGTTTTTT
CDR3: CAISETTECQFF

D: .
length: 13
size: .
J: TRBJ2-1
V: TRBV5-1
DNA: TGCGCCAGCAGATATGCGGAGGGTAATGAGCAGTTCTTC
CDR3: CASRYAEGNEQFF

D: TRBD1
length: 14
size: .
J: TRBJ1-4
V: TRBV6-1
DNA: TGTGCCAGGAGACAGGGCCTTGGACTCGAAAAACTGTTTTTT
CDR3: CARRQGLGLEKLFF

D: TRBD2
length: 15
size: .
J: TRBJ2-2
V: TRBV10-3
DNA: TGTGCCACCTGGGTGAAGCGGGAGGGCCCCGGGGAGCTGTTTTTT
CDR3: CATWVKREGPGELFF

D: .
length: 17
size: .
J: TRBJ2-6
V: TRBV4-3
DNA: TGCGCCAGCAGCCAAGATGGGGCGCAGACTGGGGCCAACGTCCTGACTTTC
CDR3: CASSQDGAQTGANVLTF

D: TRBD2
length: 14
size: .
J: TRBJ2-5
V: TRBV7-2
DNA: TGTGCCAGCAGCTTTACGACTAGCGGCGGAGATGGGGACTTC
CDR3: CASSFTTSGGDGDF

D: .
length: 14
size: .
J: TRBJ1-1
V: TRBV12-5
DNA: TGTGCTAGTGCCCCCCGAGGTCCGACCAAGGAAGCTTTCTTT
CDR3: CASAPRGPTKEAFF

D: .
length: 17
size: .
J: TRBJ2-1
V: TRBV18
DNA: TGTGCCAGCTCACTAAGAGGCGGGGAAACTTACTACAATGAGCAGTTCTTC
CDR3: CASSLRGGETYYNEQFF

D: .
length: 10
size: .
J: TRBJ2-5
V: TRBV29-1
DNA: TGCAGCGTCCGCGAAGAGACCCAGTACTTC
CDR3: CSVREETQYF